The 25 T cell receptor beta chains below all came from one sample that was sequenced in a study of identical twins. TCRdb re-analysed the 5' RACE reads in MiXCR, keeping a single row per CDR3 protein. Found here are 600,000 to 850,000 distinct CDR3 sequences, over 15% of them singletons; the top ten hold about 12%. These data are also associated with another study on T cells expressing NK-cell markers.

The sequencing sample was made of PBMCs. Source of these receptors: a woman aged 18 to 35 in good health.

Notes on this clonotype: The junction shows a germline mismatch at one end, possibly a read error. This chain connects TRBV9 to TRBJ2-3, with unresolved D. The germline V gene has CDR1 SGDLS and CDR2 YYNGEE. The CDR3 has 8 amino acids. CDR3 coding DNA: TGTGCCAGCAGCGACCGGGATTTT. Residues: CASSDRDF.

In its sample, this clonotype was seen a few times. J is TRBJ2-1 and V is TRBV6-1; 8 bases align to TRBD2. Trimming took 7 bases from V and 14 from J; bases not matched to a gene: 13. The length of the CDR3 is 13 residues. CDR1 MNHNS and CDR2 SASEGT come from the germline V gene. This CDR3 reads CASISERGNGEFF. In nucleotides, the CDR3 is TGTGCCAGCATCTCCGAGCGGGGGAACGGGGAGTTCTTC.

The rearrangement joins TRBV3-1 to TRBJ1-1, with 9 bases matching TRBD1. Germline V gene data show CDR1 as LGHDT and CDR2 as YNNKEL (reference sequence). V trimming: 1 base; J trimming: 7 bases; junction bases outside the gene matches: 13. The CDR3 totals 17 residues. This chain's CDR3 is CASSQVNRDREDDEAFF. In DNA form, the CDR3 reads TGTGCCAGCAGCCAAGTGAACCGGGACAGGGAAGATGATGAAGCTTTCTTT.

This clonotype has more than one count but fewer than ten. The V and J genes are TRBV3-1 and TRBJ1-6; D ambiguous. From germline, CDR1 is LGHDT and CDR2 YNNKEL (reference sequence). The CDR3 spans 13 residues. Trimming cost V 1 base and J 6 bases, with 4 bases left between them. The CDR3 is CASSQGTNSPLHF. In nucleotides, the CDR3 is TGTGCCAGCAGCCAAGGGACTAATTCACCCCTCCACTTT.

This clonotype was seen many times. The rearrangement uses TRBV9 and TRBJ1-5; D is uncertain. The ends were cut back, 4 bases at V and 4 bases at J, with 9 bases in the middle. This CDR3 is 13 amino acids long. From germline, CDR1 is SGDLS and CDR2 YYNGEE. As DNA, the CDR3 is TGTGCCAGCAGCTTCAGTACAAATCAGCCCCAGCATTTT. Encoded protein: CASSFSTNQPQHF.

The rearrangement uses TRBV6-2 or TRBV6-3 and TRBJ2-1, with 11 bases matching TRBD2. Germline CDR1 reads MNHEY; CDR2 reads SVGEGT. V was clipped by 0 bases and J by 0 bases; unmatched bases: 4. CDR3 length equals 18 residues. CDR3 amino acids: CASSYSFTSGSSYNEQFF. CDR3 DNA sequence: TGTGCCAGCAGTTACTCGTTTACTAGCGGGAGCTCCTACAATGAGCAGTTCTTC.

V gene TRBV12-3 or TRBV12-4 combines with J gene TRBJ1-5, with D unclear. With 1 base removed from V and 5 bases from J, the gap between germline ends came to 9 bases. The CDR3 contains 14 residues. The CDR3 spells CASSLGAWYQPQHF. The DNA of the CDR3 is TGTGCCAGCAGTTTAGGGGCGTGGTATCAGCCCCAGCATTTT.

This clonotype was found a few times. The chain recombines TRBV2 with TRBJ2-6; D call uncertain. Trimming took off 6 bases at V and 2 bases at J, with 8 bases between the two ends. The CDR3 runs to 14 residues. Germline lookup yields CDR1 SNHLY and CDR2 FYNNEI. CDR3 amino acids: CASRGNPGANVLTF. In nucleotides, the CDR3 is TGTGCCAGCAGAGGGAATCCTGGGGCCAACGTCCTGACTTTC. Based on the CDR3 plus reference TRBV2 and TRBJ2-6, the full variable domain is EPEVTQTPSHQVTQMGQEVILRCVPISNHLYFYWYRQILGQKVEFLVSFYNNEISEKSEIFDDQFSVERPDGSNFTLKIRSTKLEDSAMYFCASRGNPGANVLTFGAGSRLTVL.

The chain carries TRBV7-9 and TRBJ2-7; TRBD1 aligns across 10 bases. Trimming removed 5 bases from V and 13 bases from J; junction bases left unmatched: 5. The CDR3 consists of 11 residues. CDR1 is SEHNR and CDR2 is FQNEAQ in the germline V gene (reference sequence). The CDR3 DNA sequence: TGTGCCAGCAGCGGGGGGACAGGGGAATACTTC. Translated, it gives CASSGGTGEYF.

The chain couples TRBV10-3 to TRBJ1-5; D not certain. This CDR3 has 15 amino acids. The ends were cut back, 3 bases at V and 0 bases at J, with 9 bases in the middle. Germline assignment: CDR1 ENHRY and CDR2 SYGVKD. This CDR3 reads CAISDGVYSNQPQHF. The CDR3 DNA reads as TGTGCCATCAGTGATGGGGTTTATAGCAATCAGCCCCAGCATTTT.

This clonotype was observed a handful of times. V gene TRBV5-8 combines with J gene TRBJ1-3; D is ambiguous. The V gene's germline CDR1 is SGHTS and CDR2 YDEGEE. This CDR3 contains 12 residues. V was pared by 5 bases and J by 4 bases, with 7 bases between. The CDR3 DNA reads as TGTGCCAGCAGTCGCAGGGGAAACACCATATATTTT. It encodes CASSRRGNTIYF.

This clonotype was picked up a small number of times. CDR3 residues: CASSYSTGNYEQYF. CDR3 in DNA: TGTGCCAGCAGTTATTCGACAGGGAACTACGAGCAGTACTTC. The chain carries TRBV6-5 and TRBJ2-7; TRBD1 aligns across 7 bases. CDR1 is MNHEY, CDR2 SVGAGI, per germline. The V segment lost 3 bases and the J segment 3 bases; nucleotides outside the gene matches: 5. The CDR3 runs 14 residues.

The gene calls are TRBV9 and TRBJ1-4; D remains ambiguous. The length of the CDR3 is 15 residues. V was shortened by 5 bases and J by 8 bases, with 19 bases between the two germline ends. The germline CDR1 and CDR2 sequences are SGDLS and YYNGEE. The CDR3 region is CASSRSYGGGEKLFF. The CDR3 DNA reads as TGTGCCAGCAGTCGTAGTTATGGAGGTGGGGAAAAACTGTTTTTT.

This clonotype was detected only a few times. The chain carries TRBV5-1 and TRBJ2-7; D might be TRBD1 or TRBD2, each matching 5 bases. CDR3 size: 15 residues. Per the germline V gene, CDR1 is SGHRS and CDR2 is YFSETQ. V gave up 4 bases and J gave up 1 base, with 15 bases separating them. CDR3 loop: CASSLFPGPSYEQYF. The CDR3 DNA follows: TGCGCCAGCAGCCTCTTCCCGGGGCCATCCTACGAGCAGTACTTC.

V and J are TRBV5-1 and TRBJ2-3; weak D call: TRBD2 (6 bases). CDR1 is SGHRS, CDR2 YFSETQ, per germline. The germline V and J ends were trimmed by 4 bases and 3 bases, with 15 bases remaining between them. CDR3 length equals 15 residues. CDR3 DNA: TGCGCCAGCAGCGCCTCCGCAGGGAGGACAGATACGCAGTATTTT. Translation gives CASSASAGRTDTQYF.

The table lists this clonotype with a few counts. This chain links TRBV12-3 or TRBV12-4 with TRBJ2-7; a possible D gene is TRBD2 (6 bases). V was cut by 6 bases and J by 5 bases, with 17 bases left in between. The CDR3 is 14 amino acids. In DNA, the CDR3 is TGTGCCAGCAGATCCGGCGGAGGGTTCCACGAGCAGTACTTC. It encodes CASRSGGGFHEQYF.

There are a few counts of this clonotype. This sequence joins TRBV5-1 and TRBJ2-7, with 7 bases identical to TRBD1. The CDR3 has 14 residues. Losses at the gene ends were 4 bases for V and 4 bases for J; bases not matched to a gene: 8. Germline values: CDR1 SGHRS, CDR2 YFSETQ. The CDR3 sequence: CASSTGTERYEQYF. The DNA of the CDR3 is TGCGCCAGCAGCACCGGGACAGAGAGATACGAGCAGTACTTC.

This clonotype was detected only a few times. The chain combines TRBV20-1 with TRBJ2-7, with D possibly TRBD2 on 6 matching bases. CDR1 DFQATT and CDR2 SNEGSKA come from the germline V gene (reference sequence). The CDR3 contains 11 residues. The V gene lost 6 bases and the J gene lost 3 bases, with 9 bases spanning the gap. The CDR3 protein is CSAKTSYEQYF. CDR3 coding DNA: TGCAGTGCGAAGACTAGCTACGAGCAGTACTTC.

This chain's CDR3 is CASTLGPGTGVNEQYF. CDR3 in DNA: TGTGCCAGCACCCTGGGCCCAGGGACAGGGGTCAACGAGCAGTACTTC. The gene calls are TRBV13 and TRBJ2-7; TRBD1 aligns across 10 bases. The CDR3 loop spans 16 amino acids. Trimming cost V 7 bases and J 5 bases; bases outside gene matches: 14. Germline CDR1 is PRHDT and CDR2 is FYEKMQ (reference sequence).

The sample holds many counts of this clonotype. The chain links TRBV29-1 to TRBJ2-1; no clear D gene. The germline V gene has CDR1 SQVTM and CDR2 ANQGSEA. This CDR3 region has 16 residues. Between the trimmed V and J ends, which lost 7 bases and 1 base, there was a span of 20 bases. CDR3 sequence reads: CSGPATGPLSYNEQFF. As DNA, the CDR3 is TGCAGCGGCCCCGCGACCGGCCCCCTTTCCTACAATGAGCAGTTCTTC.

In its sample, this clonotype was seen a few times. The chain links TRBV9 to TRBJ2-7; D unresolved. Germline V CDR1 and CDR2: SGDLS, YYNGEE. V lost 0 bases and J lost 0, with 7 bases in between. The CDR3 runs 14 residues. The CDR3 DNA reads as TGTGCCAGCAGCGTAGAGGCAGCCTCCTACGAGCAGTACTTC. It yields the protein CASSVEAASYEQYF.

The V and J genes are TRBV18 and TRBJ2-7; tentative D call: TRBD2 (7 bases). Germline CDR1 and CDR2: KGHSH and LQKENI. V lost 4 bases and J lost 5, with 18 bases in between. The CDR3 spans 15 residues. In nucleotides, the CDR3 is TGTGCCAGCTCACTAACCGGCGGGGGCGCGGACGAGCAGTACTTC. Translation: CASSLTGGGADEQYF.

This clonotype has a handful of counts. This sequence joins TRBV9 and TRBJ2-2; 11 nucleotides agree with TRBD2. CDR3 size: 17 residues. The junction had 5 bases not matched to a gene; V was cut back by 3 bases and J by 1 base. Germline CDR1 is SGDLS and CDR2 is YYNGEE. The CDR3 DNA reads TGTGCCAGCAGCGCGCCCACTAGCGGGGGGAACACCGGGGAGCTGTTTTTT. This translates into CASSAPTSGGNTGELFF.

This clonotype was detected only a few times. The J gene is TRBJ2-1, the V gene TRBV11-2; possible D gene TRBD2, 6 bases. This CDR3 region has 14 residues. The germline CDR1 and CDR2 sequences are SGHAT and FQNNGV. Deletions cut 3 bases from V and 5 bases from J, with 11 bases between. CDR3 nucleotides: TGTGCCAGCAGCTTGGACTATCCTCACAATGAGCAGTTCTTC. As protein: CASSLDYPHNEQFF.

This clonotype was recorded many times. The rearrangement links TRBV27 to TRBJ2-2, with a possible D match to TRBD1 (6 bases). Trimming left V 4 bases short and J 2 bases short, with 11 bases between. Looked up from germline, CDR1 is MNHEY and CDR2 is SMNVEV (reference sequence). CDR3 length: 15 amino acids. This CDR3 is CASSSGTTNTGELFF. CDR3 sequence (DNA): TGTGCCAGCAGTTCCGGGACAACCAACACCGGGGAGCTGTTTTTT.